This paragraph reports one TCR beta chain. Its antigen is not known. Patients got 3 mg/kg IV nivolumab weeks 1, 4, 7, 10, then biweekly through week 26. The data originate from a study of ipilimumab plus nivolumab after autologous stem cell transplantation. Turning to the study itself: Typical patient got a handful of ipilimumab doses and seven to nine nivolumab doses (median). The myeloma cohort included high-risk transplant-naive patients and patients relapsing within 3 years of a first autologous transplant.

Germline V gene data show CDR1 as SGHTA and CDR2 as FQGTGA. V gave up 2 bases and J gave up 4 bases; unmatched junction bases: 1. The CDR3 runs to 15 residues. The data were produced by immunoSEQ multiplex PCR, yet TCRdb's version contains in-frame clones alone and is incomplete. The sample holds fewer than 45,000 clones, 92% seen once. Study results and limitations: The authors say TCR, Treg and microbiome findings warrant further study.

The sample here was PBMCs, taken in a trial of ipilimumab plus nivolumab as post-transplant consolidation. The rearrangement joins TRBV7-3 to TRBJ2-2; TRBD1 matches 10 bases. This receptor was taken from a male donor with multiple myeloma. This CDR3 reads CASSLGTGVTGELFF. The CDR3 DNA follows: TGTGCCAGCAGCTTAGGGACAGGGGTCACCGGGGAGCTGTTTTTT.